A single count supports the clone carrying this TCR beta chain. Its antigen is as yet unknown. Here immunoSEQ multiplex PCR was the method, and the copy in TCRdb shows in-frame clones only, minus some. The sample shows approximately 46,000 clones, 75% to 90% of them seen only once. The sample's time point: late/post reinfection, 12 to 24 weeks after detection. Sorted cells were sequenced directly ex vivo without any in vitro expansion. A couple of donors provided sorted CD3+ CD8+ CD45RO- naive CD8 T cells at all three reinfection time points. This specimen comes from a study of memory CD8 T cells in hepatitis C reinfection. The CDR3 totals 13 residues. V gave up 5 bases and J gave up 1 base, with 8 bases separating them. The germline V gene has CDR1 LNHDA and CDR2 SQIVND (reference sequence). Study-wide results and limits: Four or five donors were too few for definitive public clonotype conclusions.

The chain is built from TRBV19 and TRBJ1-1; D uncertain. The sample was naive CD8+ T cells sorted from blood. The TCR was taken from a young man with hepatitis C virus infection. In DNA, the CDR3 is TGTGCCAGTAGTTCCCCCAAGAACACTGAAGCTTTCTTT. Amino acids: CASSSPKNTEAFF.